Detailed here is one T cell receptor beta chain. The antigen remains unidentified. The data were obtained in a study of cytomegalovirus exposure and HLA in healthy donors. About the study: A preliminary data release comprised roughly 85 million unique TCRs obtained from HLA-typed donors.

Vbeta (60) and Jbeta (13) primers were used in the PCR. Some clones are missing from TCRdb's copy, which holds only in-frame ones; the method was immunoSEQ multiplex PCR. The repertoire holds about 110,000 clones, with around 77% as singletons. Donors consisted of healthy bone marrow donors. The V gene's germline CDR1 is MNHEY and CDR2 SMNVEV (reference sequence). The CDR3 contains 13 residues. V lost 2 bases and J 6 bases, leaving 10 bases between the germline ends. General study results and limits: In a later analysis, DRB1 alleles had the most associated TCRs; HLA-C alleles the fewest.

This receptor was obtained from a woman younger than 45 in good health and CMV-seropositive. Sequencing used PBMCs. The V call is TRBV27, the J call TRBJ1-2, with D maybe TRBD1 (6 bases). The CDR3 coding sequence is TGTGCCAGCAGTTTAGGGCAGGGGCATGGCTACACCTTC. Translating gives CASSLGQGHGYTF.